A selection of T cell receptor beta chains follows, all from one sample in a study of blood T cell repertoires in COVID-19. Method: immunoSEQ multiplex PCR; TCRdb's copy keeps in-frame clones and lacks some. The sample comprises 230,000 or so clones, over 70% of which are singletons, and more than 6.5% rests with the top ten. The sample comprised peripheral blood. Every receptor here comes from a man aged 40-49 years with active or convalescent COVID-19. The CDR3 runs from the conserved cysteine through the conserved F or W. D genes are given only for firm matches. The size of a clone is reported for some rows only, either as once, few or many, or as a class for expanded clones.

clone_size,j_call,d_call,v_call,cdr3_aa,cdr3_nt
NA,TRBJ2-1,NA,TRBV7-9,CASSSWTAPLNEQFF,TGTGCCAGCAGCTCCTGGACAGCCCCCCTCAATGAGCAGTTCTTC
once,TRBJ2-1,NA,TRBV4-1,CASSHQGTSRYNEQFF,TGCGCCAGCAGCCATCAAGGCACTAGCCGTTACAATGAGCAGTTCTTC
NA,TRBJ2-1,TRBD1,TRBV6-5,CASSSMGQTSMQFF,TGTGCCAGCAGTTCCATGGGACAGACGAGCATGCAGTTCTTC
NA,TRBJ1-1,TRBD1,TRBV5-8,CASSVGGTGNTEAFF,TGTGCCAGCAGCGTCGGTGGGACAGGGAACACTGAAGCTTTCTTT
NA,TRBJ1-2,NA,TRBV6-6,CASSFDRSRNGYTF,TGTGCCAGCAGTTTCGACAGGTCTCGGAATGGCTACACCTTC
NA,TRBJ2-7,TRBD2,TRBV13,CASTRLASEQYF,TGTGCCAGCACCCGACTAGCGAGTGAGCAGTACTTC
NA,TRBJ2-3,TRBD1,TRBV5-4,CASSRRTGGRDTQYF,TGTGCCAGCAGCCGTAGGACAGGGGGCAGAGATACGCAGTATTTT
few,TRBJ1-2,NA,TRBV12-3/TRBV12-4,CASSPLSTYGYTF,TGTGCCAGCAGTCCCCTTTCCACTTATGGCTACACCTTC
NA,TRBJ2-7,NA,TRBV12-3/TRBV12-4,CASSFAGGEQYF,TGTGCCAGCAGTTTTGCAGGAGGCGAGCAGTACTTC
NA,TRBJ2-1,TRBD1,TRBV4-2,CASSQEEGTGFLKQFF,TGTGCCAGCAGCCAAGAGGAGGGGACAGGGTTTCTGAAGCAGTTCTTC
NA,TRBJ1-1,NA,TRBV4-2,CASSQGGTTERQAFF,TGTGCCAGCAGCCAAGGGGGGACAACTGAGAGGCAAGCTTTCTTT
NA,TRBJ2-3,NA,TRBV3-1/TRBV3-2,CASSQGRLAVDTQYF,TGTGCCAGCAGCCAAGGCCGGCTAGCTGTAGATACGCAGTATTTT
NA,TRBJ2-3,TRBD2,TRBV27,CASNNRVSHSLAGDTDTQYF,TGTGCCAGCAACAACAGGGTTTCTCATTCACTAGCGGGAGACACAGATACGCAGTATTTT
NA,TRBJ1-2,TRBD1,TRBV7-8,CASRTGTGGAGDYGYTF,TGTGCCAGCAGGACCGGGACAGGGGGCGCGGGTGACTATGGCTACACCTTC
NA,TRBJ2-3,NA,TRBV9,CASSALTSTTQYF,TGTGCCAGCAGCGCACTAACTAGCACTACGCAGTATTTT
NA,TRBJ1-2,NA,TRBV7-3,CASDMTPYGYTF,TGTGCCAGCGACATGACCCCCTATGGCTACACCTTC
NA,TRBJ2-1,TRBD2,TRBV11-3,CASSSGLAGYNEQFF,TGTGCCAGCAGCTCAGGACTAGCGGGATACAATGAGCAGTTCTTC
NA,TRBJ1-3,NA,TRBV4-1,CASSRKRQTGEKENTIYF,TGCGCCAGCAGCCGAAAGCGTCAAACCGGGGAAAAGGAAAACACCATATATTTT
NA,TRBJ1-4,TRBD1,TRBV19,CASVGMTGGDEKLFF,TGTGCCAGTGTGGGGATGACAGGGGGTGATGAAAAACTGTTTTTT
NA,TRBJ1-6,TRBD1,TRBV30,CAWGPGTGPSPLHF,TGTGCCTGGGGCCCCGGGACAGGACCTTCACCCCTCCACTTT
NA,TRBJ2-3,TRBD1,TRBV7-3,CASSLAMAGGRDTQYF,TGTGCCAGCAGCTTAGCGATGGCAGGGGGAAGAGATACGCAGTATTTT
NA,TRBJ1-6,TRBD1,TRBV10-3,CAVSGQINSPLHF,TGTGCCGTCTCGGGACAGATTAATTCACCCCTCCACTTT
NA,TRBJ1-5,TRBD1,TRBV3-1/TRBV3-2,CASSRDRAGNQPQHF,TGTGCCAGCAGCCGGGACAGGGCCGGTAATCAGCCCCAGCATTTT
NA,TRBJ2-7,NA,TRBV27,CASRTTYEQYF,TGTGCCAGCAGAACCACTTACGAGCAGTACTTC
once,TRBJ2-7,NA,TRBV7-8,CASSPNTGYEQYF,TGTGCCAGCAGCCCCAACACGGGATACGAGCAGTACTTC
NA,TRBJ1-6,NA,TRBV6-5,CASRTQDNSPLHF,TGTGCCAGCAGAACACAAGATAATTCACCCCTCCACTTT
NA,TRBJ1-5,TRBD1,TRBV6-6,CASSALGTGGTQPQHF,TGTGCCAGCAGTGCCCTAGGGACAGGGGGAACCCAGCCCCAGCATTTT
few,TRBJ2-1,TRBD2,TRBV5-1,CASSTSGSYNEQFF,TGCGCCAGCAGTACTAGCGGATCCTACAATGAGCAGTTCTTC
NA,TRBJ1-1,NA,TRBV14,CASSPWKQAEAFF,TGTGCCAGCAGCCCCTGGAAACAGGCTGAAGCTTTCTTT
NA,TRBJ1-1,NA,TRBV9,CASSEGTSTEAFF,TGTGCCAGCAGCGAGGGGACATCCACTGAAGCTTTCTTT
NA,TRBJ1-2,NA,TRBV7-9,CASSDPWRDNYGYTF,TGTGCCAGCAGCGATCCGTGGAGGGATAACTATGGCTACACCTTC
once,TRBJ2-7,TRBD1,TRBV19,CASGRDRVSYEQYF,TGTGCCAGTGGTAGGGACAGGGTTTCCTACGAGCAGTACTTC
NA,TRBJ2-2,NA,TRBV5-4,CASSFLGSGFTGELFF,TGTGCCAGCAGCTTCCTAGGGAGCGGGTTCACCGGGGAGCTGTTTTTT
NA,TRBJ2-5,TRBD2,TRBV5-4,CASSLDLSGGQTYQETQYF,TGTGCCAGCAGCTTGGATCTCAGCGGGGGACAAACATACCAAGAGACCCAGTACTTC